This section outlines one T cell receptor beta chain sequence together with its context. Original data processing: Using reference gene primer amplification, nucleated cell counts were estimated. Generated by immunoSEQ multiplex PCR, the TCRdb table keeps only in-frame clones and is missing some. The V and J calls and the clone size are those of that table, but D and trimming were determined from the DNA. The table records around 260,000 clones, over 75% of them present only once. This entry is derived from a study of blood T cell repertoires in COVID-19. Study overall: Acute and convalescent COVID-19 specimens originated in the United States, Italy and Spain. PBMCs, B-cell-depleted T cells, or T cells were the source of the cDNA or gDNA that made up the material.

V lost 0 bases, J lost 5 bases, and 5 bases stayed unmatched. Per germline, CDR1 SGHRS and CDR2 YFSETQ. The CDR3 length is 15 residues. The chain links TRBV5-1 to TRBJ2-1; 7 bases map to TRBD1. The sequencing sample was made of peripheral blood. This receptor was identified in a human donor in a cohort sampled during active COVID-19. Written as DNA, the CDR3 is TGCGCCAGCAGCTTGGGTCAAACAGGGGACAATGAGCAGTTCTTC. Translated, it gives CASSLGQTGDNEQFF.